Sequencing of this TCR beta chain was carried out in a study of blood T cells in healthy people across ages. Study-wide points: Older age went with lower TCR beta diversity per million T cells, in a roughly linear way.

Concerning this clonotype: Antigen: not known.

The second PCR ran roughly 7 to 12 cycles with a sample-barcoded 5' primer and J-beta primers. Unique molecular identifiers of 12 random nucleotides labeled each cDNA. TCRdb re-called the 5' RACE reads through MiXCR, storing one row per CDR3 protein. The profile shows approximately 850,000 distinct CDR3 sequences, roughly 64% of them singletons. This CDR3 is 14 amino acids long. The V gene's germline CDR1 is MNHEY and CDR2 SMNVEV (reference sequence). This chain uses TRBV27 with TRBJ2-5; D perhaps matches TRBD2 (5 bases). The J call may be mistaken, given a closer DNA end match to TRBJ2-7. The sequence was collected from a man aged 30-40 years in good health. Sequenced input: blood. The CDR3: CASGPRRGPYEQYF. CDR3 DNA sequence: TGTGCCAGCGGCCCCCGAAGAGGGCCGTACGAGCAGTACTTC.